The T cell receptor (beta chain) under discussion was sequenced for a study of cytotoxic CD8 clonotypes in ibrutinib-treated CLL (dated by TCRdb to about 2021). General notes on the study: In this cohort, about 15 patients were treatment-naive and approximately 10 were relapsed/refractory, while some 17 had unmutated IGHV. On average, each sample yielded around 230,000 productive templates and tens of thousands of productive rearrangements. Longitudinal samples were available for about 30% of the roughly 86 trial participants. Response samples were obtained after a median of around 11 months of treatment, with a range of roughly 6 to 40 months. Every sample from remission and from progressive disease was obtained while the patients were still on ibrutinib. Responses were partial in some 24 patients and complete in 2; after median approximately 69 months follow-up, some 15 stayed in remission and approximately twelve progressed. Cryopreserved peripheral blood mononuclear cells were obtained before treatment, at response, and at either sustained remission or disease progression.

The goal of deep resolution MiSeq sequencing was a depth between 1 in 1 million and 1 in 200,000 T cells, and coverage averaged 10x per clonotype. The immunoSEQ hsTCRB Kit was used to generate TCR beta libraries. As for the authors' bioinformatics: The data were analyzed with ImmunoSEQ Analyzer and ImmunoSEQ Data Assistant, and V, D and J gene assignments followed IMGT definitions. Clonality, with values ranging from 0 to 1, was calculated as one minus the normalized Shannon entropy of productive rearrangement frequencies. Only overrepresented clonotypes making up at least 0.05% of each patient's repertoire were included in the public clonotype analysis. About twelve repertoires from age-matched healthy donors, obtained from immuneACCESS, served as clonality controls. TCRdb mirrors the immuneACCESS table, restricted to in-frame sequences. Some clones are absent from its copies; in checked studies, under half trace to an unresolved V gene, and the reason for the others is unknown. V and J calls and clone size are given by that table; D and trimming were obtained from the DNA. The table for this sample lists roughly 150,000 clones; 70% to 90% of them were counted only once. Together, the top ten hold 3% of the sample.

The CDR3 runs 16 residues from the cysteine to the phenylalanine. Only the CDR3 portion is preserved as DNA: 48 bases, with reading frame beginning at the first base. The germline V and J ends show losses of 1 base and 2 bases respectively, and no gene match explains 9 bases of the junction. CDR1 and CDR2 (SQVTM, ANQGSEA) derive from the germline V gene. Results the study describes overall, beyond this receptor: At baseline, clonality was higher than in age-matched healthy donors and showed a strong correlation with circulating CD8+ T-cell counts. Public clonotypes were found to be uncommon and were observed to contract or remain stable during treatment; the increase in clonality was shown to reflect expansion of private clonotypes at ibrutinib response. Sampling times were not matched between patients in sustained remission and patients whose disease was progressing, and lymph node repertoires were not examined. Clonality rose at ibrutinib response, remained stable during sustained remission, and dropped back toward baseline at progression.

About this clone itself: What this receptor recognizes is not known. Base quality data are lacking; no much larger clone is found one base away.

Interpreted using the paper, the time point label stands for: progressive disease on ibrutinib. For TCR beta library preparation, around 2 micrograms of genomic DNA were isolated from cryopreserved PBMCs. Longitudinal blood samples from CLL patients on ibrutinib monotherapy were analyzed using high-throughput TCR beta sequencing. The patients were enrolled in a single-center, open-label phase 2 trial of ibrutinib monotherapy. The sequence links TRBV29-1 to TRBJ1-2, and TRBD1 matches 8 of the central bases. The sequencing used PBMCs, collected at disease progression, from a patient treated with ibrutinib. The origin of this receptor is a human donor with chronic lymphocytic leukemia. Here is the DNA: TGCAGCGTTGAAGCGACAGGGGTAACTCGGAACTATGGCTACACCTTC. This gives the protein CSVEATGVTRNYGYTF.